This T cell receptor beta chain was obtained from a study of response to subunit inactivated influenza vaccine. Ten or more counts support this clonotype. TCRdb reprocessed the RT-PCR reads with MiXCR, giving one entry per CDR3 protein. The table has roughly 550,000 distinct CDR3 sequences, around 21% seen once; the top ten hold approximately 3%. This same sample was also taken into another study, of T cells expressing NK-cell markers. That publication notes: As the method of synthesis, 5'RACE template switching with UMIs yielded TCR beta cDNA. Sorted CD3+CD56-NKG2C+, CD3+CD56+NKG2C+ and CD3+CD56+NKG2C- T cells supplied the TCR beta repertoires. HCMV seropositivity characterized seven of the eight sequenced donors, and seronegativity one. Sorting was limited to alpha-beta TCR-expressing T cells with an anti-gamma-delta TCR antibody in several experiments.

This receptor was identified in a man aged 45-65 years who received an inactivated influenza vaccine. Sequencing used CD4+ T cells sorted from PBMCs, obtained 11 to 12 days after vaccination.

In DNA form, the CDR3 reads TGCAGCGTTGGGAGACGGGTGGAGGAGACCCAGTACTTC. This translates into CSVGRRVEETQYF. V gene TRBV29-1 combines with J gene TRBJ2-5; D not certain. Trimming pared 4 bases from V and 5 bases from J, leaving 14 bases between. The germline V gene has CDR1 SQVTM and CDR2 ANQGSEA. This CDR3 contains 13 residues.